Following are 23 T cell receptor beta chains from one sample sequenced in a study of blood T cells in healthy people across ages. PCR was performed a second time for about 7 to 12 cycles using a sample-barcoded 5' primer and a J-beta primer mix. MiXCR was run by TCRdb on the 5' RACE reads, yielding one entry per CDR3 protein. The profile shows some 550,000 distinct CDR3 sequences, around 48% of them singletons. The sequenced sample consisted of blood. The receptors come from a man older than 75 in good health.

This clonotype was recorded a few times. The rearrangement joins TRBV4-1 to TRBJ1-1; TRBD1 might be the D (6 bases). CDR3 size: 15 residues. V shed 4 bases and J shed 4 bases, with 16 bases lying between them. Germline lookup yields CDR1 MGHRA and CDR2 YSYEKL. The CDR3 sequence: CASSPTQGLGTEAFF. DNA for the CDR3: TGCGCCAGCAGCCCTACTCAGGGGCTCGGCACTGAAGCTTTCTTT.

The genes are TRBV29-1 and TRBJ1-2, with 8 bases that match TRBD1. The CDR3 extends over 13 amino acids. Germline CDR1 is SQVTM and CDR2 is ANQGSEA. Trimming removed 2 bases from V and 8 bases from J; junction bases left unmatched: 7. The CDR3 DNA reads TGCAGCGTTGAATCCCAGGGGGCGCGAGGCTACACCTTC. It yields the protein CSVESQGARGYTF.

The J gene is TRBJ2-5, the V gene TRBV9, with 9 bases fitting TRBD2. The DNA end is more similar to TRBJ2-7, so the J call may be wrong. CDR3 length: 14 residues. Germline V gives CDR1 SGDLS, CDR2 YYNGEE. CDR3 loop: CASSVGLAASEQYF. The DNA of the CDR3 is TGTGCCAGCAGCGTAGGACTAGCGGCGTCCGAGCAGTACTTC.

This clonotype has only a few counts. The gene calls are TRBV5-1 and TRBJ2-7, with D possibly matching TRBD1 (6 bases). The V gene's germline CDR1 is SGHRS and CDR2 YFSETQ. The V end was cut by 0 bases, the J end by 0 bases, with 7 bases between. This CDR3 has 14 residues. The CDR3 loop is CASSLVDSSYEQYF. In DNA, the CDR3 is TGCGCCAGCAGCTTGGTGGACAGCTCCTACGAGCAGTACTTC. The variable domain in full, completed from reference TRBV5-1 and TRBJ2-7, reads KAGVTQTPRYLIKTRGQQVTLSCSPISGHRSVSWYQQTPGQGLQFLFEYFSETQRNKGNFPGRFSGRQFSNSRSEMNVSTLELGDSALYLCASSLVDSSYEQYFGPGTRLTVT.

This clonotype was counted ten times or more. The chain links TRBV6-6 to TRBJ2-3; D unclear. CDR3 size: 12 residues. Trimming removed 6 bases at V and 3 bases at J, with 7 bases between. Germline V lookup: CDR1 MNHNY, CDR2 SVGAGI (reference sequence). In nucleotides, the CDR3 is TGTGCCAGCAGCCCAATGACAGATACGCAGTATTTT. Protein: CASSPMTDTQYF.

The chain employs TRBV5-1 and TRBJ2-5; D is perhaps TRBD2 (5 bases). Trimming took 2 bases from V and 4 from J, leaving 9 bases between them. Per germline, CDR1 SGHRS and CDR2 YFSETQ. CDR3 length: 13 residues. CDR3 bases: TGCGCCAGCAGCTTCGGGGAAGGAGAGACCCAGTACTTC. Protein product: CASSFGEGETQYF.

The chain links TRBV7-2 to TRBJ2-3, with TRBD1 matching over 7 bases. The CDR3 is 17 amino acids. With 5 bases clipped from V and 5 bases from J, the junction kept 16 bases outside the gene matches. Germline assignment: CDR1 SGHTA and CDR2 FQGNSA. DNA for the CDR3: TGTGCCAGCAGCCCCTTCTCCGACAGGGAGCTTGGAGATACGCAGTATTTT. Translated, it gives CASSPFSDRELGDTQYF.

This clonotype was counted a few times. This chain connects TRBV29-1 to TRBJ2-3, with a possible D match to TRBD2 (6 bases). The CDR3 contains 15 residues. The V gene lost 7 bases and the J gene lost 0 bases, with 17 bases spanning the gap. CDR1 SQVTM and CDR2 ANQGSEA come from the germline V gene. Here the CDR3 reads CSGRGLKTSTDTQYF. CDR3 in DNA: TGCAGCGGCCGGGGGTTAAAAACTAGCACAGATACGCAGTATTTT.

This clonotype was found once. J is TRBJ2-2 and V is TRBV7-8, with D maybe TRBD1 (6 bases). The V gene's germline CDR1 is SGHVS and CDR2 FQNEAQ. V was cut by 4 bases and J by 6 bases, with 15 bases left in between. The CDR3 extends over 15 amino acids. CDR3 region: CASSSGARGSGELFF. CDR3 bases: TGTGCCAGCAGCTCAGGGGCGAGGGGTTCCGGGGAGCTGTTTTTT.

The rearrangement uses TRBV14 and TRBJ2-3, with D unclear. Between the trimmed V and J ends, which lost 0 bases and 2 bases, there was a span of 9 bases. CDR3 length equals 15 residues. The germline gives CDR1 SGHDN, CDR2 FVKESK. CDR3 nucleotide sequence: TGTGCCAGCAGCCAAGATCAGGAGTTCACAGATACGCAGTATTTT. Translated: CASSQDQEFTDTQYF.

This clonotype was found a few times. The chain combines TRBV5-6 with TRBJ1-5; D is unclear. CDR1 and CDR2 from the germline V gene are SGHDT and YYEEEE. Trimming took 4 bases from V and 12 from J, leaving 23 bases between them. The CDR3 consists of 15 residues. The CDR3 sequence is CASSRKGRSDRYQHF. DNA for the CDR3: TGTGCCAGCAGCCGGAAGGGCAGGTCTGATCGTTACCAGCATTTT.

The rearrangement links TRBV7-6 to TRBJ2-3; 7 nucleotides match TRBD2. The trim removed 1 base at V and 2 bases at J, leaving 9 bases unmatched. Germline-derived CDR1 and CDR2 are SGHVS and FNYEAQ. This CDR3 region has 17 residues. The CDR3 coding sequence is TGTGCCAGCAGCTTAGTCGGAGGCGGGGGATACACAGATACGCAGTATTTT. Amino acids: CASSLVGGGGYTDTQYF.

This clonotype was observed at least ten times. V usage is TRBV29-1 and J usage is TRBJ2-2; D is undetermined. Trimming pared 7 bases from V and 1 base from J, leaving 7 bases between. The CDR3 sequence is 12 residues long. The germline V gene has CDR1 SQVTM and CDR2 ANQGSEA. CDR3 sequence: CSAAGNTGELFF. In DNA, the CDR3 is TGCAGCGCAGCAGGGAACACCGGGGAGCTGTTTTTT.

The J gene is TRBJ2-1, the V gene TRBV19; TRBD2 matches 7 bases. CDR1 LNHDA and CDR2 SQIVND come from the germline V gene (reference sequence). This CDR3 is built from 14 residues. V trimming: 7 bases; J trimming: 1 base; junction bases outside the gene matches: 4. The CDR3 nucleotides are TGTGCCAGTACAGCGGGACCTTCCTACAATGAGCAGTTCTTC. Protein sequence: CASTAGPSYNEQFF.

This chain links TRBV5-1 with TRBJ2-7; D is undetermined. Germline V gene data show CDR1 as SGHRS and CDR2 as YFSETQ. V was shortened by 6 bases and J by 10 bases, with 17 bases between the two germline ends. CDR3 length: 12 amino acids. CDR3 residues: CASTPDKGTQYF. In DNA, the CDR3 is TGCGCCAGCACGCCAGACAAGGGAACCCAGTACTTC. The full variable domain, its missing parts supplied by reference TRBV5-1 and TRBJ2-7, is KAGVTQTPRYLIKTRGQQVTLSCSPISGHRSVSWYQQTPGQGLQFLFEYFSETQRNKGNFPGRFSGRQFSNSRSEMNVSTLELGDSALYLCASTPDKGTQYFGPGTRLTVT.

The chain uses TRBV5-1 and TRBJ2-3, with TRBD1 matching 9 bases. V dropped 2 bases and J dropped 4; count of bases not matched to a gene: 2. This CDR3 comprises 14 residues. CDR1 and CDR2 from the germline V gene are SGHRS and YFSETQ. CDR3 sequence (DNA): TGCGCCAGCAGCTTAAGGACAGGGGCAGATACGCAGTATTTT. Encoded protein: CASSLRTGADTQYF.

V is TRBV3-1 and J is TRBJ1-2; TRBD1 might be the D (6 bases). The V gene lost 4 bases and the J gene lost 2 bases, with 11 bases spanning the gap. This CDR3 is built from 14 residues. Germline V gene sequence: CDR1 LGHDT, CDR2 YNNKEL (reference sequence). CDR3 DNA: TGTGCCAGCAGCCCGCGGGGGCGGAACTATGGCTACACCTTC. It codes for CASSPRGRNYGYTF.

This sequence joins TRBV29-1 and TRBJ1-2; TRBD1 might be the D (6 bases). The CDR3 sequence is 13 residues long. The germline gives CDR1 SQVTM, CDR2 ANQGSEA. CDR3 nucleotides: TGCTCCGGAGTGGTAGCCGTGGGGGCGGGCTACACCTTC. Its translation is CSGVVAVGAGYTF. The whole variable domain, filled in from reference TRBV29-1 and TRBJ1-2, reads SAVISQKPSRDICQRGTSLTIQCQVDSQVTMMFWYRQQPGQSLTLIATANQGSEATYESGFVIDKFPISRPNLTFSTLTVSNMSPEDSSIYLCSGVVAVGAGYTFGSGTRLTVV.

The table lists this clonotype with many counts. In nucleotides, the CDR3 is TGTGCCAGCAGTTACGGGACAGGGTGGGACACTGAAGCTTTCTTT. Translation: CASSYGTGWDTEAFF. The rearrangement uses TRBV6-6 and TRBJ1-1, with 9 bases identical to TRBD1. In germline, CDR1 is MNHNY, CDR2 SVGAGI (reference sequence). V was clipped by 2 bases and J by 3 bases; unmatched bases: 4. This CDR3 has 15 amino acids.

The chain joins TRBV11-1 to TRBJ2-7; perhaps TRBD1 as D (6 bases). Trimming removed 0 bases from V and 2 bases from J, with 14 bases in between. The germline gives CDR1 SGHAT, CDR2 FQDESV (reference sequence). The CDR3 is 16 residues long. The CDR3 loop reads CASSLAGKGGAYEQYF. The CDR3 nucleotides read TGTGCCAGCAGCTTAGCGGGAAAAGGGGGTGCCTACGAGCAGTACTTC.

The rearrangement uses TRBV29-1 and TRBJ2-5; no firm D call. Germline V CDR1 and CDR2: SQVTM, ANQGSEA. The length of the CDR3 is 11 residues. V shed 7 bases and J shed 0 bases, with 6 bases lying between them. This CDR3 is CSARYQETQYF. For the CDR3, the DNA is TGCAGCGCCCGTTACCAAGAGACCCAGTACTTC.

This rearrangement joins TRBV11-1 to TRBJ2-1; D is possibly TRBD1 (7 bases). Germline V lookup: CDR1 SGHAT, CDR2 FQDESV (reference sequence). Trimming left V 4 bases short and J 8 bases short, with 21 bases between. The CDR3 spans 16 residues. CDR3 protein: CASSWDRSAGFDEQFF. As DNA, the CDR3 is TGTGCCAGCAGCTGGGACAGATCGGCGGGGTTTGATGAGCAGTTCTTC.

This rearrangement joins TRBV20-1 to TRBJ1-2; 9 nucleotides align to TRBD1. This CDR3 has 14 residues. V lost 4 bases, J lost 2 bases, and 5 bases stayed unmatched. CDR1 is DFQATT, CDR2 SNEGSKA, per germline (reference sequence). The DNA of the CDR3 is TGCAGTGCTAAACCTGGGACAGGGAACTATGGCTACACCTTC. This encodes CSAKPGTGNYGYTF.